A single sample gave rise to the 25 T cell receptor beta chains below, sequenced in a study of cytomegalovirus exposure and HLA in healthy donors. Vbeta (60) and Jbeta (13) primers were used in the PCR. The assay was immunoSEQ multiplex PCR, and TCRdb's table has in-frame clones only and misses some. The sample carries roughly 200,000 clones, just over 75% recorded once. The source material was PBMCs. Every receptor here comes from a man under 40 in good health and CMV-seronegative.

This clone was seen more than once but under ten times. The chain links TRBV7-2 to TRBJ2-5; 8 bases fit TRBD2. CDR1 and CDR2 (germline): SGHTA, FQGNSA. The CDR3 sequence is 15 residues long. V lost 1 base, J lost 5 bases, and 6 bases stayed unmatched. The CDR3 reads CASSLGGLAGETQYF. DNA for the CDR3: TGTGCCAGCAGCTTAGGCGGACTAGCCGGGGAGACCCAGTACTTC. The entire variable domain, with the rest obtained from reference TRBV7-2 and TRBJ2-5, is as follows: GAGVSQSPSNKVTEKGKDVELRCDPISGHTALYWYRQSLGQGLEFLIYFQGNSAPDKSGLPSDRFSAERTGGSVSTLTIQRTQQEDSAVYLCASSLGGLAGETQYFGPGTRLLVL.

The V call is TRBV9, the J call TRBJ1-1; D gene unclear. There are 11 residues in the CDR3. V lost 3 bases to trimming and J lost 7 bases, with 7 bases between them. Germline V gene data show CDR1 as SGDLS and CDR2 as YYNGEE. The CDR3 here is CASSDHIEAFF. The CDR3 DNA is TGTGCCAGCAGCGATCACATTGAAGCTTTCTTT.

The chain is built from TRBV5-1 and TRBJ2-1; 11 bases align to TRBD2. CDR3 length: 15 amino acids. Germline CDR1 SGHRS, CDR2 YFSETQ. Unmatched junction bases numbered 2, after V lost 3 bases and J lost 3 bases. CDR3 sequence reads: CASSWGLADYNEQFF. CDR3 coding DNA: TGCGCCAGCAGCTGGGGACTAGCGGACTACAATGAGCAGTTCTTC.

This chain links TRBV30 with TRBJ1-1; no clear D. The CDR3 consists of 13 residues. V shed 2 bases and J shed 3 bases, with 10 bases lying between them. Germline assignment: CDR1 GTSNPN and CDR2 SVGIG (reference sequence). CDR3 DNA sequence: TGTGCCTGGAGTTTCCCGGGAGACACTGAAGCTTTCTTT. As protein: CAWSFPGDTEAFF.

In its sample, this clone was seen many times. CDR3 nucleotide sequence: TGTGCCAGCAGCTTGAGCGACGATAGCAATCAGCCCCAGCATTTT. The encoded protein is CASSLSDDSNQPQHF. The V call is TRBV7-9, the J call TRBJ1-5; D call uncertain. Per the germline V gene, CDR1 is SEHNR and CDR2 is FQNEAQ (reference sequence). The CDR3 loop spans 15 amino acids. V was clipped by 3 bases and J by 0 bases, with 9 bases between them.

The CDR3 reads CASSLGAMNTEAFF. The DNA for the CDR3 is TGTGCCAGCAGCTTAGGGGCCATGAACACTGAAGCTTTCTTT. The rearrangement joins TRBV7-3 to TRBJ1-1; D is perhaps TRBD1 (5 bases). Trimming cost V 2 bases and J 0 bases, with 7 bases left between them. Germline V gene data show CDR1 as SGHTA and CDR2 as FQGTGA. CDR3 size: 14 residues. The whole variable domain, filled in from reference TRBV7-3 and TRBJ1-1, reads GAGVSQTPSNKVTEKGKYVELRCDPISGHTALYWYRQSLGQGPEFLIYFQGTGAADDSGLPNDRFFAVRPEGSVSTLKIQRTERGDSAVYLCASSLGAMNTEAFFGQGTRLTVV.

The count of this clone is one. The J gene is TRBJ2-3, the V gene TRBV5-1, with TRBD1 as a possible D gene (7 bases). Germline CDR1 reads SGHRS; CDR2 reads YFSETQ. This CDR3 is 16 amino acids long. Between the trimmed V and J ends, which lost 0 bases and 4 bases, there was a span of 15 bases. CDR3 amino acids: CASSLGGRGVADTQYF. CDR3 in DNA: TGCGCCAGCAGCTTGGGTGGCAGGGGGGTAGCAGATACGCAGTATTTT. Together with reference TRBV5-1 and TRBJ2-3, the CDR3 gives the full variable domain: KAGVTQTPRYLIKTRGQQVTLSCSPISGHRSVSWYQQTPGQGLQFLFEYFSETQRNKGNFPGRFSGRQFSNSRSEMNVSTLELGDSALYLCASSLGGRGVADTQYFGPGTRLTVL.

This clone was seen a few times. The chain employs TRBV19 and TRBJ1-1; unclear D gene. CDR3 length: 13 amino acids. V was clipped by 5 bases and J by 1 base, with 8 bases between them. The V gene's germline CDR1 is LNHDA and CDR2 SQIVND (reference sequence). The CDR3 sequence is CASSVYRNTEAFF. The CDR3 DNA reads TGTGCCAGTAGTGTCTACAGGAACACTGAAGCTTTCTTT.

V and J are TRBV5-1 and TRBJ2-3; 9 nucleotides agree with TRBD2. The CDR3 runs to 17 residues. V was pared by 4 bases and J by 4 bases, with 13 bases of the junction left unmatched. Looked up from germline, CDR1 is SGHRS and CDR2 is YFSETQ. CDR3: CASSPGFAGGPADTQYF. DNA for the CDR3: TGCGCCAGCAGCCCTGGATTCGCGGGAGGGCCAGCAGATACGCAGTATTTT. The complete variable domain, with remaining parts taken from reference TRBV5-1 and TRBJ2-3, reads KAGVTQTPRYLIKTRGQQVTLSCSPISGHRSVSWYQQTPGQGLQFLFEYFSETQRNKGNFPGRFSGRQFSNSRSEMNVSTLELGDSALYLCASSPGFAGGPADTQYFGPGTRLTVL.

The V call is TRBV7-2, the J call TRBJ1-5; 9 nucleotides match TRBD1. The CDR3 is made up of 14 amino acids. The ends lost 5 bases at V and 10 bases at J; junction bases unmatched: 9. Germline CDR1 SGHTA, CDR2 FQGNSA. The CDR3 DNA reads TGTGCCAGCAGCCCGGGACAGGGAATCCCCCCCCAGCATTTT. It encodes CASSPGQGIPPQHF.

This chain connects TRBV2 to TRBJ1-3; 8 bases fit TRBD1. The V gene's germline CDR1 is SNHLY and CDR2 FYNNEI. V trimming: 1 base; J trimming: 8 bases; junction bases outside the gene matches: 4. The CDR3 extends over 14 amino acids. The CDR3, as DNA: TGTGCCAGCAGTGAAGGACAGGGGTTCGACACCATATATTTT. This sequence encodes CASSEGQGFDTIYF.

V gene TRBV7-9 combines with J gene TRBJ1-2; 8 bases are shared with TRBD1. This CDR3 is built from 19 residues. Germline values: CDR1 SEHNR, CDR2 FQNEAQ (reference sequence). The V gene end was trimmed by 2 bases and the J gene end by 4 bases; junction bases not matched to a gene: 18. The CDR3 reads CASSLRKPGQVPILYGYTF. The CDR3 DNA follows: TGTGCCAGCAGCTTACGAAAGCCGGGACAGGTACCGATTCTCTATGGCTACACCTTC. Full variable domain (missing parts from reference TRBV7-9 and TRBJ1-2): DTGVSQNPRHKITKRGQNVTFRCDPISEHNRLYWYRQTLGQGPEFLTYFQNEAQLEKSRLLSDRFSAERPKGSFSTLEIQRTEQGDSAMYLCASSLRKPGQVPILYGYTFGSGTRLTVV.

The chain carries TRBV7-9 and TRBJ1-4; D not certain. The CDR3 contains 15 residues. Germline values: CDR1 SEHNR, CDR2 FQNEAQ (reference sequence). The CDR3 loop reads CVTEGPFTTNEKLFF. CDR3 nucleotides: TGTGTCACCGAGGGTCCGTTTACAACTAATGAAAAACTGTTTTTT.

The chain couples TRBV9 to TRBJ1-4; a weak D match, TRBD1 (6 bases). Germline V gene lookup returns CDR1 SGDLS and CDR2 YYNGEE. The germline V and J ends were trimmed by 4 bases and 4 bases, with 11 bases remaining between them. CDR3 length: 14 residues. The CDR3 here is CASSQTGSNEKLFF. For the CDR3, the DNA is TGTGCCAGCAGCCAAACAGGGAGTAATGAAAAACTGTTTTTT.

The CDR3 sequence is CASSLPGTSGTGELFF. CDR3 bases: TGTGCCAGCAGTTTACCCGGGACTAGTGGCACCGGGGAGCTGTTTTTT. The chain links TRBV2 to TRBJ2-2, with 8 bases identical to TRBD2. CDR3 length equals 16 residues. Losses at the gene ends were 5 bases for V and 4 bases for J; bases not matched to a gene: 9. CDR1 SNHLY and CDR2 FYNNEI come from the germline V gene.

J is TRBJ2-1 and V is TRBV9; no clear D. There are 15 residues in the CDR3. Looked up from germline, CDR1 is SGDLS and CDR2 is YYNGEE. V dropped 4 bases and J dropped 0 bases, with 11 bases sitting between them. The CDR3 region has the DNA TGTGCCAGCAGCTTGAGCGCGAGCTCCTACAATGAGCAGTTCTTC. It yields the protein CASSLSASSYNEQFF.

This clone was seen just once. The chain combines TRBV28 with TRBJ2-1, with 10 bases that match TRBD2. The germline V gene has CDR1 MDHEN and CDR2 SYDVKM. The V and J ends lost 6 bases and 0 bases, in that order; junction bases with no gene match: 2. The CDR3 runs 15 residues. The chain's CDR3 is CASRLAGNSYNEQFF. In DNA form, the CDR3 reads TGTGCCAGCAGACTAGCGGGGAACTCCTACAATGAGCAGTTCTTC.

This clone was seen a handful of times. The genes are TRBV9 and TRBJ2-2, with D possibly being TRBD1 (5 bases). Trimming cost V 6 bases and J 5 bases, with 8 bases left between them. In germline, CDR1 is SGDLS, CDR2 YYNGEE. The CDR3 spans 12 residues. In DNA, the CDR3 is TGTGCCAGCAAGGGGATAACCGGGGAGCTGTTTTTT. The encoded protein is CASKGITGELFF.

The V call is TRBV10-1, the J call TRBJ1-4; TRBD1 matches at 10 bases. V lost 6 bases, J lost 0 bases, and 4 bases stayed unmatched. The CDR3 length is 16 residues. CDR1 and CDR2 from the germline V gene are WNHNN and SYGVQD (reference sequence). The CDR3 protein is CASRTGGTSTNEKLFF. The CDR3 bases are TGCGCCAGCAGGACAGGGGGCACCTCAACTAATGAAAAACTGTTTTTT.

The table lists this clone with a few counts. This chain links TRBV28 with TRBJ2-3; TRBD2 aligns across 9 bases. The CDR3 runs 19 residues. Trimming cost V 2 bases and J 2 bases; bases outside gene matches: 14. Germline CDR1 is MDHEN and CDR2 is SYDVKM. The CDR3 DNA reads TGTGCCAGCAGTTTAGCGGGGGGGCTAGCGAAGAAGAACACAGATACGCAGTATTTT. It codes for CASSLAGGLAKKNTDTQYF.

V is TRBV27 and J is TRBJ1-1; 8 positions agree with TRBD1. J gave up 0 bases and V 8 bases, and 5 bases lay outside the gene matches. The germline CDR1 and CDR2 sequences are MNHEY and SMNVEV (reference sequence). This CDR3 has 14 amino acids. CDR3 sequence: CASWDRPMNTEAFF. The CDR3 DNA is TGTGCCAGCTGGGACAGGCCGATGAACACTGAAGCTTTCTTT.

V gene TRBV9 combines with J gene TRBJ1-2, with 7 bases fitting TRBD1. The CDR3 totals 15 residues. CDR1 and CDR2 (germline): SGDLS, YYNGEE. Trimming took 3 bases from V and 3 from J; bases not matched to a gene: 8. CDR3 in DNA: TGTGCCAGCAGCGCTGACAGGGACAGATACTATGGCTACACCTTC. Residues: CASSADRDRYYGYTF.

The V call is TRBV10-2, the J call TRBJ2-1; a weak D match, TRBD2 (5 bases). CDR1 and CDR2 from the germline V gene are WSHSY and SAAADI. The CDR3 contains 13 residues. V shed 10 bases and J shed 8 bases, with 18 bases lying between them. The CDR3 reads CATLEENSDEQFF. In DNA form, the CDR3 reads TGCGCCACCCTCGAGGAAAATAGCGATGAGCAGTTCTTC.

CDR3 in DNA: TGTGCCAGCAGTTTGCGGGATTCGGGTTACGAGCAGTACTTC. This gives the protein CASSLRDSGYEQYF. This rearrangement joins TRBV27 to TRBJ2-7; perhaps TRBD2 as D (6 bases). Germline V CDR1 and CDR2: MNHEY, SMNVEV (reference sequence). V lost 3 bases, J lost 4 bases, and 13 bases lay in between. The CDR3 extends over 14 amino acids.

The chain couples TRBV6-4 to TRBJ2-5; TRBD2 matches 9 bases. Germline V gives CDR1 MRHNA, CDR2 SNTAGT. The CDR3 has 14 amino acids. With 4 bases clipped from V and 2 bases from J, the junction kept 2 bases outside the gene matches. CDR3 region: CASSVAGGQETQYF. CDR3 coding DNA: TGTGCCAGCAGTGTTGCGGGAGGGCAAGAGACCCAGTACTTC.